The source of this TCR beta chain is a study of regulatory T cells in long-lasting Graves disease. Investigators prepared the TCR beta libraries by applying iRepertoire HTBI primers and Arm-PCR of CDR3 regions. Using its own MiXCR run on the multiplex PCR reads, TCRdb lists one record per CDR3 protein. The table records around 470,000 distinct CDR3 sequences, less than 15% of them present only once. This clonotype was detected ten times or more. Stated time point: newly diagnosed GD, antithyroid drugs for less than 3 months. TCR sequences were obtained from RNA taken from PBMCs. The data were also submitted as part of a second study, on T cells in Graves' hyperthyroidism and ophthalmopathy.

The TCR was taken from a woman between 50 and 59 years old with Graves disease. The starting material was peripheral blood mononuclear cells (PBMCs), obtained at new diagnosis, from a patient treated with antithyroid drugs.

Here the CDR3 DNA reads TGTGCCAGCCAGCTAGCGGGAGGGTACAATGAGCAGTTCTTC. As protein: CASQLAGGYNEQFF. The chain carries TRBV11-2 and TRBJ2-1; TRBD2 aligns across 12 bases. The germline gives CDR1 SGHAT, CDR2 FQNNGV. After removal of 8 bases from V and 4 bases from J, the junction contained 3 bases not matched to a gene. The CDR3 extends over 14 amino acids.